The 5 T cell receptor beta chains in this list originate from one sample, sequenced in a study of T-cell reconstitution after alpha-beta-depleted transplantation in children. A TCRbeta library incorporating unique molecular identifiers was prepared. Using its own MiXCR run on the PCR reads, TCRdb lists one record per CDR3 protein. This table has a few hundred thousand distinct CDR3 sequences, roughly 20% appearing once. Sequenced here: PBMCs from the stem cell graft donor, sampled from the stem cell graft. The receptors shown here come from a human donor who donated a stem cell graft to a child with acute myeloid leukemia.

The CDR3 bases are TGCGCCAGCAGCCAAGAGACTATAGAAGAGACCCAGTACTTC. Amino acids: CASSQETIEETQYF. The chain couples TRBV4-3 to TRBJ2-5; D may be TRBD2 (5 bases). CDR1 and CDR2 from the germline V gene are LGHNA and YSLEER. CDR3 length: 14 amino acids. Deletions cut 0 bases from V and 3 bases from J, with 8 bases between.

The chain couples TRBV20-1 to TRBJ2-7, with no clear D. V lost 2 bases to trimming and J lost 1 base, with 12 bases between them. Germline CDR1 and CDR2: DFQATT and SNEGSKA (reference sequence). The CDR3 runs 14 residues. This CDR3 is CSARPSPTSYEQYF. The CDR3 coding sequence is TGCAGTGCTAGACCCAGCCCAACTTCCTACGAGCAGTACTTC.

This clonotype was recorded a few times. The chain has TRBV5-1 and TRBJ1-1; D ambiguous. The germline gives CDR1 SGHRS, CDR2 YFSETQ. The CDR3 sequence is 14 residues long. V was cut by 2 bases and J by 1 base, with 9 bases left in between. CDR3 coding DNA: TGCGCCAGCAGCTTTTCCCCCACGAACACTGAAGCTTTCTTT. Translation: CASSFSPTNTEAFF.

V and J are TRBV4-1 and TRBJ1-4; D ambiguous. Trimming removed 6 bases from V and 0 bases from J, with 14 bases in between. CDR1 and CDR2 (germline): MGHRA, YSYEKL. The CDR3 is made up of 16 amino acids. The CDR3 region is CASSKEGDPTNEKLFF. CDR3 sequence (DNA): TGCGCCAGCAGTAAAGAGGGCGATCCAACTAATGAAAAACTGTTTTTT.

The genes are TRBV6-2 or TRBV6-3 and TRBJ2-3; 7 nucleotides line up with TRBD1. Germline assignment: CDR1 MNHEY and CDR2 SVGEGT. The V gene end was trimmed by 2 bases and the J gene end by 2 bases; junction bases not matched to a gene: 7. CDR3 length equals 16 residues. The CDR3 DNA sequence: TGTGCCAGCAGTTACGGTGGGACAGACAACACAGATACGCAGTATTTT. Translation: CASSYGGTDNTDTQYF.